A single sample is the source of the 20 T cell receptor beta chains below, sequenced in a study of T and B cells in COVID-19 patients. TRB was amplified from approximately 250-480 ng of blood genomic DNA. TRB rearrangements were amplified by multiplex PCR with BIOMED2 TRB-A/B primers. Via MiXCR, TCRdb re-called the multiplex PCR reads, giving one row per CDR3 protein. The top ten hold roughly 29% of the sample, which has about 1,000 distinct CDR3 sequences, 25% to 30% seen once. What was sequenced was blood. The receptors derive from a human donor with active COVID-19.

By proportion, this clonotype is medium-sized (0.01 to 0.1%). V is TRBV7-9 and J is TRBJ2-6; D is ambiguous. The V end was cut by 1 base, the J end by 2 bases, with 15 bases between. The germline V gene has CDR1 SEHNR and CDR2 FQNEAQ (reference sequence). This CDR3 is built from 18 residues. CDR3 residues: CASSLDLGARTGANVLTF. The CDR3 nucleotides read TGTGCCAGCAGCTTAGATCTGGGCGCTAGAACTGGGGCCAACGTCCTGACTTTC.

This rearrangement joins TRBV13 to TRBJ2-1; D is possibly TRBD2 (5 bases). The germline gives CDR1 PRHDT, CDR2 FYEKMQ (reference sequence). Between the trimmed V and J ends, which lost 6 bases and 9 bases, there was a span of 18 bases. CDR3 length: 14 residues. In DNA, the CDR3 is TGTGCCAGCAGACTAGAGGGAGAGGGCAGTGAGCAGTTCTTC. This translates into CASRLEGEGSEQFF.

By share, this clonotype ranks as medium-sized (0.01 to 0.1%). This chain joins TRBV12-3 or TRBV12-4 and TRBJ2-1; D assignment may be TRBD1 or TRBD2 (6 bases each). The CDR3 covers 13 residues. V was shortened by 3 bases and J by 6 bases, with 9 bases between the two germline ends. CDR3 amino acids: CASSFGGANEQFF. The CDR3 DNA reads as TGTGCCAGCAGTTTCGGGGGCGCCAATGAGCAGTTCTTC.

In its sample, this clonotype is large. The chain links TRBV13 to TRBJ2-1; 8 bases align to TRBD2. The CDR3 length is 16 residues. The J segment lost 6 bases and the V segment lost 5 bases, leaving 12 bases of the junction unmatched. Germline V gene sequence: CDR1 PRHDT, CDR2 FYEKMQ (reference sequence). The CDR3 loop reads CASSTSGTSLVNEQFF. The DNA of the CDR3 is TGTGCCAGCAGCACTTCCGGGACTAGTCTAGTCAATGAGCAGTTCTTC.

This clonotype is large. The J gene is TRBJ2-5, the V gene TRBV27; 8 bases fit TRBD2. CDR1 is MNHEY, CDR2 SMNVEV, per germline (reference sequence). With 5 bases clipped from V and 7 bases from J, the junction kept 12 bases outside the gene matches. The CDR3 consists of 15 residues. The CDR3 bases are TGTGCCAGCAGTCGGACTAGCTCCCCGGGGGGGACCCAGTACTTC. Translation gives CASSRTSSPGGTQYF.

Sample share makes this clonotype large (0.1 to 1%). The chain links TRBV12-3 or TRBV12-4 to TRBJ2-7; the D is unclear. Trimming pared 7 bases from V and 4 bases from J, leaving 11 bases between. This CDR3 spans 12 amino acids. The CDR3 protein is CASTSGDYEQYF. The CDR3 DNA reads as TGTGCCAGCACGTCTGGGGATTACGAGCAGTACTTC.

Judged by abundance, this clonotype is large (0.1 to 1%). This chain uses TRBV6-5 with TRBJ2-5; 13 nucleotides align to TRBD2. This CDR3 region has 15 residues. CDR1 MNHEY and CDR2 SVGAGI come from the germline V gene. After removal of 6 bases from V and 5 bases from J, the junction contained 6 bases not matched to a gene. The CDR3 sequence: CASRRGTSGAETQYF. CDR3 DNA: TGTGCCAGCAGACGCGGGACTAGCGGGGCTGAGACCCAGTACTTC.

By sample share, this clonotype is medium-sized. This chain uses TRBV14 with TRBJ2-2; a weak D match, TRBD1 (5 bases). V lost 6 bases and J lost 2, with 13 bases in between. The CDR3 length is 15 residues. Germline V gives CDR1 SGHDN, CDR2 FVKESK. CDR3: CASRGLTGNTGELFF. The CDR3 DNA follows: TGTGCCAGCAGGGGTTTAACAGGCAACACCGGGGAGCTGTTTTTT.

This clonotype is termed large. The chain couples TRBV19 to TRBJ2-7; 9 nucleotides agree with TRBD2. This CDR3 is built from 13 residues. Germline V gives CDR1 LNHDA, CDR2 SQIVND (reference sequence). The V gene end was trimmed by 4 bases and the J gene end by 6 bases; junction bases not matched to a gene: 4. CDR3 DNA sequence: TGTGCCAGTAGTAGCGGGAGGGCTGGCGAGCAGTACTTC. Translated: CASSSGRAGEQYF. The entire variable domain, with the rest obtained from reference TRBV19 and TRBJ2-7, is as follows: DGGITQSPKYLFRKEGQNVTLSCEQNLNHDAMYWYRQDPGQGLRLIYYSQIVNDFQKGDIAEGYSVSREKKESFPLTVTSAQKNPTAFYLCASSSGRAGEQYFGPGTRLTVT.

The rearrangement uses TRBV20-1 and TRBJ1-4; tentative D call: TRBD1 (5 bases). In germline, CDR1 is DFQATT, CDR2 SNEGSKA (reference sequence). CDR3 length: 13 residues. The CDR3 DNA is TGCAACTCGAGGGGAAGTCTTAATGAAAAACTGTTTTTT. It codes for CNSRGSLNEKLFF.

The genes are TRBV12-3 or TRBV12-4 and TRBJ2-7; the match to TRBD1 covers 8 bases. V was pared by 6 bases and J by 3 bases, with 4 bases of the junction left unmatched. The CDR3 extends over 13 amino acids. The CDR3 loop is CASRVGQGYEQYF. The CDR3 DNA reads TGTGCCAGCAGGGTCGGACAGGGCTACGAGCAGTACTTC.

This clonotype is deemed large. The chain couples TRBV18 to TRBJ2-3; 7 bases match TRBD2. This CDR3 comprises 15 residues. CDR1 and CDR2 from the germline V gene are KGHSH and LQKENI. Unmatched junction bases numbered 5, after V lost 3 bases and J lost 2 bases. CDR3 residues: CASSPRLAATDTQYF. The DNA of the CDR3 is TGTGCCAGCTCACCCAGGCTAGCGGCCACAGATACGCAGTATTTT. Full variable domain (rest looked up from reference TRBV18 and TRBJ2-3): NAGVMQNPRHLVRRRGQEARLRCSPMKGHSHVYWYRQLPEEGLKFMVYLQKENIIDESGMPKERFSAEFPKEGPSILRIQQVVRGDSAAYFCASSPRLAATDTQYFGPGTRLTVL.

The chain couples TRBV2 to TRBJ2-3, with TRBD1 as a possible D gene (6 bases). There are 20 residues in the CDR3. Germline assignment: CDR1 SNHLY and CDR2 FYNNEI. V dropped 5 bases and J dropped 6 bases, with 33 bases sitting between them. The CDR3 DNA reads TGTGCCAGCAGTCCTTGGCCGAAAATCCGGGACATGAGCCGGCGCGATACGCAGTATTTT. Translated: CASSPWPKIRDMSRRDTQYF. The full variable domain, with the rest looked up from reference TRBV2 and TRBJ2-3, is EPEVTQTPSHQVTQMGQEVILRCVPISNHLYFYWYRQILGQKVEFLVSFYNNEISEKSEIFDDQFSVERPDGSNFTLKIRSTKLEDSAMYFCASSPWPKIRDMSRRDTQYFGPGTRLTVL.

The J gene is TRBJ2-3, the V gene TRBV20-1; 9 bases agree with TRBD2. CDR1 DFQATT and CDR2 SNEGSKA come from the germline V gene (reference sequence). This CDR3 has 16 residues. J was trimmed by 2 bases and V by 5 bases; bases with no gene match: 11. CDR3 amino acids: CSALYGLAGSTDTQYF. The CDR3 DNA is TGCAGTGCTCTTTATGGCCTAGCGGGGTCCACAGATACGCAGTATTTT.

V is TRBV12-3 or TRBV12-4 and J is TRBJ2-7; the match to TRBD1 covers 11 bases. Trimming cost V 6 bases and J 3 bases; bases outside gene matches: 4. The CDR3 is made up of 14 amino acids. The CDR3 coding sequence is TGTGCCAGCAGCTTGGGGACAGGGGGCTACGAGCAGTACTTC. Protein: CASSLGTGGYEQYF.

This clonotype was detected a few times. The rearrangement joins TRBV5-1 to TRBJ2-5, with 8 bases matching TRBD2. The germline gives CDR1 SGHRS, CDR2 YFSETQ. There are 13 residues in the CDR3. J gave up 10 bases and V 4 bases, and 9 bases lay outside the gene matches. This CDR3 reads CASSGGTGGDQYF. CDR3 nucleotides: TGCGCCAGCAGCGGGGGCACCGGGGGGGACCAGTACTTC. The variable domain in full, with the rest retrieved from reference TRBV5-1 and TRBJ2-5, is KAGVTQTPRYLIKTRGQQVTLSCSPISGHRSVSWYQQTPGQGLQFLFEYFSETQRNKGNFPGRFSGRQFSNSRSEMNVSTLELGDSALYLCASSGGTGGDQYFGPGTRLLVL.

V usage is TRBV10-2 and J usage is TRBJ1-3, with 9 bases that match TRBD1. CDR1 WSHSY and CDR2 SAAADI come from the germline V gene. The V gene end was trimmed by 0 bases and the J gene end by 7 bases; junction bases not matched to a gene: 7. The CDR3 spans 16 residues. This chain's CDR3 is CASSESPLDRGNTIYF. CDR3 bases: TGCGCCAGCAGTGAGTCTCCCTTGGACAGGGGTAACACCATATATTTT.

In its sample, this clonotype ranks as large (0.1 to 1%). The chain couples TRBV13 to TRBJ2-1; D perhaps matches TRBD2 (5 bases). V was trimmed by 1 base and J by 9 bases, leaving 13 bases between them. Germline values: CDR1 PRHDT, CDR2 FYEKMQ (reference sequence). The CDR3 runs to 14 residues. This CDR3 is CASSLEGEGSEQFF. For the CDR3, the DNA is TGTGCCAGCAGCTTAGAGGGAGAGGGCAGTGAGCAGTTCTTC.

This clonotype is classed as large. The genes are TRBV12-3 or TRBV12-4 and TRBJ1-2; D may be TRBD1 (6 bases). Trimming removed 6 bases at V and 6 bases at J, with 23 bases between. This CDR3 is built from 16 residues. The CDR3 reads CASSPTSTGLVDGYTF. DNA for the CDR3: TGTGCCAGCAGCCCAACGTCGACAGGCTTGGTCGATGGCTACACCTTC.

DNA of the CDR3: TGTGCCAGCAGCTTAGAGTTATCTGGAAACACCATATATTTT. This translates into CASSLELSGNTIYF. The chain couples TRBV13 to TRBJ1-3; D call uncertain. V was trimmed by 1 base and J by 1 base, leaving 5 bases between them. CDR3 size: 14 residues. Germline V gives CDR1 PRHDT, CDR2 FYEKMQ (reference sequence).